A selection of T cell receptor beta chains follows, all from one sample in a study of blood T cell repertoires in COVID-19. Repertoires were generated with immunoSEQ multiplex PCR, while TCRdb's copy carries only in-frame clones and drops some. The table records roughly 120,000 clones, 85% to 90% of them present only once. Sample: peripheral blood. These receptors all stem from a woman in her fifties or sixties with active or convalescent COVID-19. The CDR3 runs from the conserved cysteine through the conserved F or W. The order of the fields is D gene, clone size, V gene, J gene, CDR3 DNA, CDR3 protein. The D gene is left open where the match is weak. Clone size is shown for a subset of rows, as once, few, many or a class of expanded clone.

D: -
size: -
V: TRBV29-1
J: TRBJ1-1
DNA: TGCAGCGCCACCCCGGACAACGTGAACACTGAAGCTTTCTTT
CDR3: CSATPDNVNTEAFF

D: TRBD1
size: -
V: TRBV11-2
J: TRBJ2-2
DNA: TGTGCCAGCAGCGTAGACCGGGACAGGGAAACCGGGGAGCTGTTTTTT
CDR3: CASSVDRDRETGELFF

D: TRBD2
size: once
V: TRBV6-2/TRBV6-3
J: TRBJ2-7
DNA: TGTGCCAGCAGTTACAAGTGGGAGGGTGGCTACGAGCAGTACTTC
CDR3: CASSYKWEGGYEQYF

D: -
size: -
V: TRBV18
J: TRBJ1-3
DNA: TGTGCCAGCTCACCGAAGGTCGAAGGGGTTGGTGGAAACACCATATATTTT
CDR3: CASSPKVEGVGGNTIYF

D: -
size: -
V: TRBV6-5
J: TRBJ2-3
DNA: TGTGCCAGCAGTAGGGCCACCACAGGTAAAGATACGCAGTATTTT
CDR3: CASSRATTGKDTQYF

D: -
size: -
V: TRBV4-3
J: TRBJ2-7
DNA: TGCGCCAGCAGCCAAGACACAGAGGGATTGGTCGAGCAGTACTTC
CDR3: CASSQDTEGLVEQYF

D: -
size: -
V: TRBV6-2/TRBV6-3
J: TRBJ2-7
DNA: TGTGCCAGCAGTTACCGGGGAACAGGGATCCACGAGCAGTACTTC
CDR3: CASSYRGTGIHEQYF

D: -
size: -
V: TRBV5-5
J: TRBJ1-6
DNA: TGTGCCAGCAGCTTGACAGAACTAGATAATTCACCCCTCCACTTT
CDR3: CASSLTELDNSPLHF

D: -
size: -
V: TRBV5-5
J: TRBJ2-5
DNA: TGTGCCAGCAGCCTCACCCAGGAGACCCAGTACTTC
CDR3: CASSLTQETQYF

D: -
size: -
V: TRBV9
J: TRBJ2-3
DNA: TGTGCCAGCAGCGTCGATCTAGCTATCGGCACAGATACGCAGTATTTT
CDR3: CASSVDLAIGTDTQYF

D: -
size: -
V: TRBV2
J: TRBJ1-3
DNA: TGTGCCAGCAGTCCAGACGGCGGCTCTGGAAACACCATATATTTT
CDR3: CASSPDGGSGNTIYF

D: -
size: -
V: TRBV2
J: TRBJ2-6
DNA: TGTGCCAGCAGTGCAGGGATACCTGGGGCCAACGTCCTGACTTTC
CDR3: CASSAGIPGANVLTF

D: -
size: -
V: TRBV7-6
J: TRBJ2-7
DNA: TGTGCCAGCAGCTCACAGAGCTCCTACGAGCAGTACTTC
CDR3: CASSSQSSYEQYF

D: -
size: once
V: TRBV19
J: TRBJ2-3
DNA: TGTGCCAGTAGCGGAGTCACAGATACGCAGTATTTT
CDR3: CASSGVTDTQYF

D: TRBD1
size: -
V: TRBV24-1
J: TRBJ2-3
DNA: TGTGCCACCAGTGACAGTCACAGGGGGGATACGCAGTATTTT
CDR3: CATSDSHRGDTQYF

D: TRBD1
size: -
V: TRBV5-1
J: TRBJ2-2
DNA: TGCGCCAGCAGCTTGGCGGGACAGGGTGGCACCGGGGAGCTGTTTTTT
CDR3: CASSLAGQGGTGELFF

D: -
size: once
V: TRBV7-2
J: TRBJ1-6
DNA: TGTGCCAGCAGCTTTATGTCACCCCTCCACTTT
CDR3: CASSFMSPLHF

D: -
size: -
V: TRBV7-7
J: TRBJ2-7
DNA: TGTGCTAGCAGCCGGAGTGTGGAGTGGGTGCAGTACTTC
CDR3: CASSRSVEWVQYF

D: -
size: -
V: TRBV19
J: TRBJ2-2
DNA: TGTGCCAGTAGTACCGGGACAAGCGGGGAGCTGTTTTTT
CDR3: CASSTGTSGELFF

D: -
size: -
V: TRBV27
J: TRBJ2-6
DNA: TGTGCCAGCAGTTTATCGACCGGGGCTGGGGCCAACGTCCTGACTTTC
CDR3: CASSLSTGAGANVLTF

D: -
size: -
V: TRBV7-9
J: TRBJ1-1
DNA: TGTGCCAGCAGCCTACAGGGTCGGGACACTGAAGCTTTCTTT
CDR3: CASSLQGRDTEAFF

D: TRBD2
size: -
V: TRBV10-3
J: TRBJ2-5
DNA: TGTGCCATCAGTGATCTCTCTAGCGGGAACCAAGAGACCCAGTACTTC
CDR3: CAISDLSSGNQETQYF

D: TRBD2
size: -
V: TRBV19
J: TRBJ2-4
DNA: TGTGCCAGTAGATGGGGGAGGGGCGCGGCCAAAAACATTCAGTACTTC
CDR3: CASRWGRGAAKNIQYF

D: TRBD2
size: once
V: TRBV9
J: TRBJ2-3
DNA: TGTGCCAGCGGGGGACTAGCGGCCTCCACAGATACGCAGTATTTT
CDR3: CASGGLAASTDTQYF